This TCR beta chain was identified during a study of response to subunit inactivated influenza vaccine. Study conclusions and caveats: Researchers suggested that each seasonal influenza vaccination recruits few new T cells.

Using its own MiXCR run on the RT-PCR reads, TCRdb lists one record per CDR3 protein. Among roughly 760,000 distinct CDR3 sequences, about 20% were seen once, and the ten largest hold more than 8.5%. This CDR3 is 15 amino acids long. The germline V gene has CDR1 SGHRS and CDR2 YFSETQ. V was cut by 0 bases and J by 5 bases, with 14 bases left in between. Concerning this clonotype: What it binds is not known.

This TCR was recovered from a man in his forties or fifties who received an inactivated influenza vaccine. The chain couples TRBV5-1 to TRBJ1-1; weak D call: TRBD1 (6 bases). The sample was PBMCs from blood, taken less than 6 days after vaccination. The CDR3 sequence is CASSLVPGDGTEAFF. DNA for the CDR3: TGCGCCAGCAGCTTGGTGCCAGGGGATGGGACTGAAGCTTTCTTT.